This T cell receptor (beta chain) was identified in a study of blood T cell repertoires in COVID-19 (dated by TCRdb to 2020 to 2022). The study in broad terms: Samples from collaborators originated in the United States, Italy and Spain and spanned both the acute and convalescent phases of COVID-19. The samples were drawn from two sources: the first 160 participants of the ongoing ImmuneRACE study, and fewer than 1,500 subjects contributed by 6 global collaborators. The dataset comprised deeply sampled blood TCRbeta repertoires from subjects exposed to, actively infected with, or recovered from COVID-19. The repertoires were released in a freely available public database meant as a resource for research on the immune response to SARS-CoV-2. Where available, HLA class I and class II types were taken from metadata supplied by the sample provider and were not determined by assay-based typing. Nearly every sample came with metadata listing a de-identified subject ID, COVID-19 status, age in years and sex. The prospective study material was composed of cDNA or gDNA derived from T cells, B-cell-depleted T cells, or PBMCs. The full study reports these points: The amount of clinical and demographic metadata varied by source and participant and was provided uncurated.

This clone came up once. What antigen it recognizes has not been identified. No quality values exist for individual bases; no much larger clone is one base distant. The immunoSEQ Assay, a bias-controlled multiplex PCR, was used to amplify TCRbeta CDR3 regions from genomic DNA. Processing in the source paper ran as follows. Nucleated cell counts per sample were estimated from amplification of reference gene primers within the assay. To quantify the absolute abundance of each unique TCRbeta CDR3 rearrangement, sequence reads were collapsed and filtered. Productive Simpson clonality was computed per sample as the square root of Simpson's diversity index over productive rearrangements. Imported from immuneACCESS, the table was reduced by TCRdb to in-frame sequences with V and J called. These copies leave out some clones; in studies compared against another copy, an unresolved V gene accounts for under half, and the cause of the remainder is not known. V, J and clone size are taken as reported in that table, and D and trimming were inferred from the DNA itself. For this sample the table gives approximately 150,000 clones, of which approximately 88% were detected only once. The ten largest clones add up to around 5% of the sample.

From the cysteine through the phenylalanine, the CDR3 covers 15 amino acids. The entry retains the CDR3 DNA only, 45 bases that are in frame from base 1. V loses 1 base at its end and J loses 0 bases; junction bases beyond the gene matches: 5. As encoded in the germline V gene, CDR1 is SQVTM while CDR2 is ANQGSEA. Whole blood was collected in K2EDTA tubes by collaborating institutions according to the institutions' own protocols. For TCRbeta analysis, collaborator samples were shipped as frozen whole blood, as isolated PBMCs, or as DNA extracted from either sample type. Sequences were obtained from peripheral blood. The chain links TRBV29-1 with TRBJ2-7, and 8 junction bases match TRBD1. The receptor comes from a human donor in a cohort sampled during active COVID-19. The bases are TGCAGCGTTGAAGGGACAGGGCTTAGCTCCTACGAGCAGTACTTC. Its protein product is CSVEGTGLSSYEQYF.